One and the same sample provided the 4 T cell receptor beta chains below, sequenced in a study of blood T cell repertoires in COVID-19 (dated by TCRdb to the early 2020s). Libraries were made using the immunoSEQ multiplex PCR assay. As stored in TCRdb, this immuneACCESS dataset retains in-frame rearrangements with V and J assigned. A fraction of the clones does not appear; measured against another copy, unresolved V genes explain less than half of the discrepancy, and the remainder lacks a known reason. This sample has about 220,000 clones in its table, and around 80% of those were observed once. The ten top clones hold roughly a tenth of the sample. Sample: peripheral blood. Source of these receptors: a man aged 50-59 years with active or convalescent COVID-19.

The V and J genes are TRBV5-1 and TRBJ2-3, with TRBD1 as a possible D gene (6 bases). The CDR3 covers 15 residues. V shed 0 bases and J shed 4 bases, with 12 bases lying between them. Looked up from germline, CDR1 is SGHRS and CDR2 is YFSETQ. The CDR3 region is CASSLAGQGPDTQYF. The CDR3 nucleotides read TGCGCCAGCAGCTTGGCCGGGCAGGGGCCAGATACGCAGTATTTT.

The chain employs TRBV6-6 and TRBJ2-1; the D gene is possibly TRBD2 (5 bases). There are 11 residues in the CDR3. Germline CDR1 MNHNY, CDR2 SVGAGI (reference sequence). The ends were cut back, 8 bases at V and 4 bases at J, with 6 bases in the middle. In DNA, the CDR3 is TGTGCCAGCCGGGAATACAATGAGCAGTTCTTC. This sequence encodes CASREYNEQFF.

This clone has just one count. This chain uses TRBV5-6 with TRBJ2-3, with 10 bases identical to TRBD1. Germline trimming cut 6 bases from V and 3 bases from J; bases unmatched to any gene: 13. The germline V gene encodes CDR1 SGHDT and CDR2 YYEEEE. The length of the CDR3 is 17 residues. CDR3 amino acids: CASTPWDRGVLTDTQYF. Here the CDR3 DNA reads TGTGCCAGCACCCCATGGGACAGGGGAGTTTTAACAGATACGCAGTATTTT.

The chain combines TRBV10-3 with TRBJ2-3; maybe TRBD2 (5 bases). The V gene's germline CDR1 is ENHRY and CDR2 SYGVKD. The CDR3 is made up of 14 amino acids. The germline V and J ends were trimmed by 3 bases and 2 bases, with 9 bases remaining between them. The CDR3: CAISEVLATDTQYF. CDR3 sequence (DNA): TGTGCCATCAGTGAAGTTCTAGCCACAGATACGCAGTATTTT.